Following are 15 T cell receptor beta chains from one sample sequenced in a study of shared clonotypes between healthy human individuals. Assay: immunoSEQ multiplex PCR; the TCRdb copy retains only in-frame clones and omits some. The sample gives about 2,100,000 clones, more than 85% of which show up once; roughly 1.7% is in the top ten. CD45RO-negative, CCR7-selected cells formed the naive CD8 fraction, which excluded terminally differentiated effector memory CD45RA+ cells. The source material was naive CD8+ T cells from PBMCs. The receptors were gathered from a man aged 18 to 35 in good health. Some clones in this sample may be carry-over from other donors' samples.

The chain links TRBV27 to TRBJ1-1, with no clear D. V lost 11 bases to trimming and J lost 0 bases, with 16 bases between them. The CDR3 loop spans 14 amino acids. Germline V gene sequence: CDR1 MNHEY, CDR2 SMNVEV (reference sequence). The CDR3 region has the DNA TGTGCCGTCCGCAGTGTTTTTATGAACACTGAAGCTTTCTTT. Protein product: CAVRSVFMNTEAFF.

In DNA form, the CDR3 reads TGCGCCAGCAGCCACCGGGGCGCGGTCCCGAACACTGAAGCTTTCTTT. Its translation: CASSHRGAVPNTEAFF. This chain joins TRBV4-1 and TRBJ1-1; tentative D call: TRBD1 (5 bases). This CDR3 has 16 amino acids. Germline V gives CDR1 MGHRA, CDR2 YSYEKL. Trimming removed 3 bases from V and 1 base from J, with 15 bases in between.

This clone was seen a few times. The genes are TRBV15 and TRBJ1-1; D gene ambiguous. The CDR3 has 13 amino acids. Germline-derived CDR1 and CDR2 are LNHNV and YYDKDF (reference sequence). The V end was cut by 1 base, the J end by 4 bases, with 7 bases between. CDR3 residues: CATSRVGSTEAFF. Written as DNA, the CDR3 is TGTGCCACCAGCAGAGTGGGGAGCACTGAAGCTTTCTTT.

The rearrangement joins TRBV19 to TRBJ1-1; a weak D match, TRBD1 (6 bases). The germline CDR1 and CDR2 sequences are LNHDA and SQIVND (reference sequence). The CDR3 runs to 13 residues. Trimming took 5 bases from V and 11 from J, leaving 18 bases between them. CDR3 loop: CASSSPRGPGAFF. The DNA of the CDR3 is TGTGCCAGTAGTTCCCCCAGGGGCCCCGGGGCTTTCTTT. The variable domain in full, completed from reference TRBV19 and TRBJ1-1, reads DGGITQSPKYLFRKEGQNVTLSCEQNLNHDAMYWYRQDPGQGLRLIYYSQIVNDFQKGDIAEGYSVSREKKESFPLTVTSAQKNPTAFYLCASSSPRGPGAFFGQGTRLTVV.

This clone appeared a single time. V gene TRBV7-9 combines with J gene TRBJ2-1; D possibly corresponds to TRBD1 (5 bases). Trimming removed 4 bases at V and 2 bases at J, with 18 bases between. Germline values: CDR1 SEHNR, CDR2 FQNEAQ (reference sequence). CDR3 size: 17 residues. This CDR3 is CASSSSGLKGPYNEQFF. The DNA of the CDR3 is TGTGCCAGCAGCTCCTCGGGCCTTAAGGGGCCCTACAATGAGCAGTTCTTC.

This clone was seen a single time. This chain connects TRBV19 to TRBJ1-2; D uncertain. The V gene's germline CDR1 is LNHDA and CDR2 SQIVND (reference sequence). This CDR3 comprises 15 residues. Trimming took 0 bases from V and 8 from J, leaving 16 bases between them. CDR3 loop: CASSIDLETDFGYTF. CDR3 in DNA: TGTGCCAGTAGTATAGATCTTGAGACGGACTTCGGCTACACCTTC.

The V gene is TRBV18, the J gene TRBJ2-1; tentatively, D is TRBD2 (5 bases). This CDR3 has 16 amino acids. The V gene's germline CDR1 is KGHSH and CDR2 LQKENI. V was pared by 0 bases and J by 4 bases, with 13 bases between. CDR3: CASSPPRVTPYNEQFF. CDR3 bases: TGTGCCAGCTCACCACCGAGGGTAACACCTTACAATGAGCAGTTCTTC. The full variable domain, with the rest looked up from reference TRBV18 and TRBJ2-1, is NAGVMQNPRHLVRRRGQEARLRCSPMKGHSHVYWYRQLPEEGLKFMVYLQKENIIDESGMPKERFSAEFPKEGPSILRIQQVVRGDSAAYFCASSPPRVTPYNEQFFGPGTRLTVL.

J is TRBJ2-4 and V is TRBV14; the match to TRBD2 covers 10 bases. Germline lookup yields CDR1 SGHDN and CDR2 FVKESK. The CDR3 loop spans 16 amino acids. V was clipped by 5 bases and J by 2 bases; unmatched bases: 6. CDR3 nucleotides: TGTGCCAGCAGCTCCACTAGCGGGAAATCCAAAAACATTCAGTACTTC. Residues: CASSSTSGKSKNIQYF. Full variable domain (missing parts from reference TRBV14 and TRBJ2-4): EAGVTQFPSHSVIEKGQTVTLRCDPISGHDNLYWYRRVMGKEIKFLLHFVKESKQDESGMPNNRFLAERTGGTYSTLKVQPAELEDSGVYFCASSSTSGKSKNIQYFGAGTRLSVL.

On this clone: Other DNA sequences in the sample encode the same CDR3. V is TRBV7-2 and J is TRBJ2-7; possible D gene TRBD1, 5 bases. V was pared by 1 base and J by 0 bases, with 7 bases between. The CDR3 length is 14 residues. Germline CDR1 reads SGHTA; CDR2 reads FQGNSA. In DNA form, the CDR3 reads TGTGCCAGCAGCTTAGTCACAGGCTCCTACGAGCAGTACTTC. Translated, it gives CASSLVTGSYEQYF.

This clone was seen a handful of times. This chain connects TRBV6-5 to TRBJ1-4, with D hard to call. V shed 0 bases and J shed 8 bases, with 10 bases lying between them. This CDR3 is built from 14 residues. Per the germline V gene, CDR1 is MNHEY and CDR2 is SVGAGI. For the CDR3, the DNA is TGTGCCAGCAGTTACTCTAGGCCTTGGGAAAAACTGTTTTTT. Residues: CASSYSRPWEKLFF.

The chain is built from TRBV2 and TRBJ2-5; D gene uncertain. The V end lost 6 bases, the J end lost 0 bases, and 11 bases lay between the germline ends. This CDR3 is 14 amino acids long. Looked up from germline, CDR1 is SNHLY and CDR2 is FYNNEI. The CDR3 reads CASRASPYQETQYF. In nucleotides, the CDR3 is TGTGCCAGCAGGGCATCCCCATACCAAGAGACCCAGTACTTC.

The rearrangement uses TRBV19 and TRBJ2-5; D is unclear. CDR1 is LNHDA and CDR2 is SQIVND in the germline V gene (reference sequence). The V end was cut by 5 bases, the J end by 5 bases, with 6 bases between. The CDR3 spans 11 residues. CDR3 sequence: CASSLSETQYF. In nucleotides, the CDR3 is TGTGCCAGTAGTCTTTCGGAGACCCAGTACTTC.

J is TRBJ2-1 and V is TRBV25-1, with unresolved D. CDR1 MGHDK and CDR2 SYGVNS come from the germline V gene. The V and J ends lost 4 bases and 13 bases respectively, with 20 bases between them. The CDR3 totals 14 residues. The CDR3 bases are TGTGCCAGCAGTGGGCCTGGGTGGTCTCTTTCTCAGTTCTTC. The encoded protein is CASSGPGWSLSQFF.

This chain links TRBV5-6 with TRBJ1-1, with D possibly matching TRBD1 (6 bases). The V end was cut by 1 base, the J end by 7 bases, with 11 bases between. CDR3 length: 13 amino acids. Germline assignment: CDR1 SGHDT and CDR2 YYEEEE. CDR3: CASSLRYRVEAFF. CDR3 in DNA: TGTGCCAGCAGCTTGCGATACAGGGTTGAAGCTTTCTTT.

This clone was picked up one time. The chain joins TRBV9 to TRBJ1-2, with TRBD1 identical over 9 bases. The germline gives CDR1 SGDLS, CDR2 YYNGEE. The CDR3 covers 14 residues. J lost 5 bases, V lost 3 bases, and 5 bases had no gene match. CDR3 loop: CASSATGGWYGYTF. CDR3 nucleotide sequence: TGTGCCAGCAGCGCGACAGGGGGATGGTATGGCTACACCTTC.